This T cell receptor (beta chain) was sequenced for a study of T cell repertoires in cytomegalovirus infection. Study-level background: Indications of both CMV infection and matching HLA type were provided by public TCR beta signatures.

The study, taken as a whole, reports: In two of eight donors, the top clonotype was HLA-C-restricted CMV-specific. There were carriers of CMV plus the relevant HLA, and cumulative public TCR beta family frequency identified them.

TCRdb itself ran the reads through MiXCR, one entry per CDR3 protein. The data show tens of thousands of distinct CDR3 sequences, roughly 20% seen once. Germline V lookup: CDR1 ENHRY, CDR2 SYGVKD. Between the trimmed V and J ends, which lost 5 bases and 3 bases, there was a span of 10 bases. The CDR3 has 13 residues. This clonotype was recorded many times. What it binds is not known. The gene calls are TRBV10-3 and TRBJ2-5, with D perhaps matching TRBD1 (5 bases). The receptor was isolated from a human donor in good health (CMV status not recorded). Some clones in this sample may be carry-over from other donors' samples. Sequenced: PBMCs, sequenced either directly or after in vitro stimulation (not recorded which). The CDR3 reads CAISSIGEETQYF. Written as DNA, the CDR3 is TGTGCCATCAGTAGCATAGGGGAAGAGACCCAGTACTTC.